The 10 T cell receptor beta chains given below trace back to one sample, sequenced in a study of PD-L1 blockade in urothelial cancer. Generated by immunoSEQ multiplex PCR, the TCRdb table keeps only in-frame clones and is missing some. In the table there are 25,000 to 35,000 clones, 87% of which are singletons. The sequencing used PBMCs, collected around atezolizumab (anti-PD-L1) treatment. These TCRs come from a man aged 45-65 years with urothelial cancer.

The CDR3 loop is CSVERNSQGLGYTF. The CDR3 DNA reads as TGCAGCGTTGAAAGAAATTCACAGGGGCTTGGCTACACCTTC. This rearrangement joins TRBV29-1 to TRBJ1-2; 7 bases fit TRBD1. This CDR3 contains 14 residues. The germline V gene encodes CDR1 SQVTM and CDR2 ANQGSEA. The junction had 10 bases not matched to a gene; V was cut back by 2 bases and J by 7 bases.

The gene calls are TRBV30 and TRBJ2-3; TRBD2 aligns across 8 bases. This CDR3 comprises 16 residues. The V segment lost 0 bases and the J segment 0 bases; nucleotides outside the gene matches: 5. The germline gives CDR1 GTSNPN, CDR2 SVGIG (reference sequence). This chain's CDR3 is CAWSVYAGGSTDTQYF. The CDR3, as DNA: TGTGCCTGGAGTGTGTACGCGGGAGGTAGCACAGATACGCAGTATTTT.

This clone turned up a few times. The chain joins TRBV6-1 to TRBJ2-7; D gene unclear. Trimming took 3 bases from V and 3 from J, leaving 12 bases between them. The CDR3 runs to 14 residues. The germline gives CDR1 MNHNS, CDR2 SASEGT. CDR3 DNA: TGTGCCAGCAGTGAGCTTCATCAGGTCTACGAGCAGTACTTC. Its protein product is CASSELHQVYEQYF.

The V call is TRBV4-3, the J call TRBJ2-7; TRBD1 is a possible D gene (5 bases). CDR3 length equals 15 residues. Germline values: CDR1 LGHNA, CDR2 YSLEER. V was clipped by 0 bases and J by 7 bases, with 16 bases between them. DNA for the CDR3: TGCGCCAGCAGCCAAGATTTAGACAGAAGGTATGAGCAGTACTTC. Protein product: CASSQDLDRRYEQYF.

This clone was seen once. The chain joins TRBV28 to TRBJ2-3; weak D call: TRBD1 (5 bases). This CDR3 spans 15 amino acids. Trimming cost V 8 bases and J 1 base, with 16 bases left between them. CDR1 and CDR2 from the germline V gene are MDHEN and SYDVKM. The CDR3 spells CASGTRVRGTDTQYF. CDR3 nucleotides: TGTGCCAGCGGAACCAGGGTACGGGGCACAGATACGCAGTATTTT. Based on the CDR3 plus reference TRBV28 and TRBJ2-3, the full variable domain is DVKVTQSSRYLVKRTGEKVFLECVQDMDHENMFWYRQDPGLGLRLIYFSYDVKMKEKGDIPEGYSVSREKKERFSLILESASTNQTSMYLCASGTRVRGTDTQYFGPGTRLTVL.

The chain carries TRBV4-3 and TRBJ1-6, with 7 positions matching TRBD1. Germline CDR1 and CDR2: LGHNA and YSLEER. The J segment lost 5 bases and the V segment lost 4 bases, leaving 5 bases of the junction unmatched. This CDR3 spans 15 amino acids. The CDR3 spells CASSPSGTDNSPLHF. The DNA of the CDR3 is TGCGCCAGCAGCCCTTCTGGGACAGATAATTCACCCCTCCACTTT.

V and J are TRBV19 and TRBJ2-3; 10 bases map to TRBD2. Germline V gene data show CDR1 as LNHDA and CDR2 as SQIVND (reference sequence). CDR3 size: 17 residues. After removal of 3 bases from V and 1 base from J, the junction contained 7 bases not matched to a gene. This chain's CDR3 is CASSILLAGAGTDTQYF. CDR3 nucleotide sequence: TGTGCCAGTAGTATCCTCCTAGCGGGAGCGGGCACAGATACGCAGTATTTT.

This chain connects TRBV2 to TRBJ2-5, with D possibly matching TRBD1 (5 bases). Trimming shortened V by 2 bases and J by 5 bases, and 18 bases separated the two germline ends. CDR3 length: 16 residues. Germline values: CDR1 SNHLY, CDR2 FYNNEI. Written as DNA, the CDR3 is TGTGCCAGCAGTGAATACGGTGGGTGGGGCCCGGAGACCCAGTACTTC. Protein sequence: CASSEYGGWGPETQYF.

This clone was seen once. The chain joins TRBV5-3 to TRBJ2-7; TRBD1 aligns across 8 bases. TRBV5-3 is an ORF, with its function uncertain. After removal of 8 bases from V and 3 bases from J, the junction contained 7 bases not matched to a gene. This CDR3 has 13 residues. The CDR3 DNA sequence: TGTGCCAGCACAGGGGGGAACTACTACGAGCAGTACTTC. Its protein product is CASTGGNYYEQYF.

This rearrangement joins TRBV5-6 to TRBJ2-7, with unresolved D. The CDR3 extends over 11 amino acids. The germline CDR1 and CDR2 sequences are SGHDT and YYEEEE. Trimming shortened V by 1 base and J by 3 bases, and 2 bases separated the two germline ends. In nucleotides, the CDR3 is TGTGCCAGCAGCTTGCACTACGAGCAGTACTTC. As protein: CASSLHYEQYF.